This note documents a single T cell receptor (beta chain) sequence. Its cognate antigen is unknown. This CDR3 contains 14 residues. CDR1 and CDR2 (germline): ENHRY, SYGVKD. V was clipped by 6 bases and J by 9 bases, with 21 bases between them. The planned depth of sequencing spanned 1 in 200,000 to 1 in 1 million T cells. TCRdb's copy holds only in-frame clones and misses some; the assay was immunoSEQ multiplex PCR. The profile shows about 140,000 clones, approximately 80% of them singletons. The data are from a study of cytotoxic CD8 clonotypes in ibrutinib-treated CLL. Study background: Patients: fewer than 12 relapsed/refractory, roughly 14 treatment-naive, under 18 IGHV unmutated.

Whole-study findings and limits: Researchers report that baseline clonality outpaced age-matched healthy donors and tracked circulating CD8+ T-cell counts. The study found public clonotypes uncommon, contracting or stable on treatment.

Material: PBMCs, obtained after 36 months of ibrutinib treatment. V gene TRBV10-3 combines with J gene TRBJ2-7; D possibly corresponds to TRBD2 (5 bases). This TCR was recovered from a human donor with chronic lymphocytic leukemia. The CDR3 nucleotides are TGTGCCATCAGCCGAGGGAAGGTGAGCGACGGGCAGTACTTC. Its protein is CAISRGKVSDGQYF.